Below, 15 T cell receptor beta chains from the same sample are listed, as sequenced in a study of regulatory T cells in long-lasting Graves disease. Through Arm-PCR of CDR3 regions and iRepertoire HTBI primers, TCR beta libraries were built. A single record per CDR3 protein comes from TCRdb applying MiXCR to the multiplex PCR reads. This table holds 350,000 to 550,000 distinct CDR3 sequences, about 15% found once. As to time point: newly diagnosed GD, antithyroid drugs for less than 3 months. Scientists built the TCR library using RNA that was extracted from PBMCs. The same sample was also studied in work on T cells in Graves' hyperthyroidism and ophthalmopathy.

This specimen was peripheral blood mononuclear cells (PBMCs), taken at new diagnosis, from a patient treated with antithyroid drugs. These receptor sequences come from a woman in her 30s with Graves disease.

The CDR3 bases are TGTGCCAGCAGTCCTAAGCCGACAGTTCAGGGCTACACCTTC. Translated: CASSPKPTVQGYTF. The genes are TRBV12-3 or TRBV12-4 and TRBJ1-2; TRBD1 is a possible D gene (5 bases). V lost 5 bases and J lost 8, with 18 bases in between. The CDR3 is 14 residues long.

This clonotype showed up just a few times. The CDR3 protein is CASSSGATGQETQYF. CDR3 DNA: TGTGCCAGTAGTAGTGGGGCAACCGGACAAGAGACCCAGTACTTC. V and J are TRBV19 and TRBJ2-5; a possible D gene is TRBD1 (5 bases). The CDR3 runs to 15 residues. V lost 4 bases to trimming and J lost 2 bases, with 14 bases between them. Germline V CDR1 and CDR2: LNHDA, SQIVND (reference sequence).

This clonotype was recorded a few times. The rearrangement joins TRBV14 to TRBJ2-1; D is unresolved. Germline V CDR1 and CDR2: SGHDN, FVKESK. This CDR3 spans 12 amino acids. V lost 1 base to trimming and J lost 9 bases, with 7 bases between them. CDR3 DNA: TGTGCCAGCAGCCAAGCCCCGACTGAGCAGTTCTTC. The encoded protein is CASSQAPTEQFF.

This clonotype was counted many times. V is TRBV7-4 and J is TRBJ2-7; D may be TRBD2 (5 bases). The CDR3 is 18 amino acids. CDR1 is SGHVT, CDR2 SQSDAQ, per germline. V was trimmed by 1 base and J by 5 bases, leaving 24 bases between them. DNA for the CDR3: TGTGCCAGCAGCTTAGTGGCAGGTGCTTTACCTAGCAAGCACGAGCAGTACTTC. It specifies CASSLVAGALPSKHEQYF.

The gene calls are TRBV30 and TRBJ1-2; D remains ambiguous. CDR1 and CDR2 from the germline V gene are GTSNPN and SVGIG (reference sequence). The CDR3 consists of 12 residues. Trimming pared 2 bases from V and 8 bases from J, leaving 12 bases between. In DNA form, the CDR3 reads TGTGCCTGGAGTCCGACGGGGTACGGCTACACCTTC. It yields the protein CAWSPTGYGYTF.

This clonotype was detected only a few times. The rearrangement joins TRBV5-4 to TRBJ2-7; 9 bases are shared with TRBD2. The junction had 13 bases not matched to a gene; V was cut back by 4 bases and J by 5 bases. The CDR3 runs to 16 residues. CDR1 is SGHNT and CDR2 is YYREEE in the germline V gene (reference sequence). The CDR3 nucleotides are TGTGCCAGCAGCCCGATACCTAGCGGGATAGGTAACGAGCAGTACTTC. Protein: CASSPIPSGIGNEQYF.

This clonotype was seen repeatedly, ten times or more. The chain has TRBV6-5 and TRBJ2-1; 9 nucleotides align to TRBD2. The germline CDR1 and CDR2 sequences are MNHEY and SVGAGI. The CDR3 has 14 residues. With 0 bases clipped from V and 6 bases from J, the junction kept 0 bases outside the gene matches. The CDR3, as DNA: TGTGCCAGCAGTTACTCGACTAGCGGCAATGAGCAGTTCTTC. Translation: CASSYSTSGNEQFF.

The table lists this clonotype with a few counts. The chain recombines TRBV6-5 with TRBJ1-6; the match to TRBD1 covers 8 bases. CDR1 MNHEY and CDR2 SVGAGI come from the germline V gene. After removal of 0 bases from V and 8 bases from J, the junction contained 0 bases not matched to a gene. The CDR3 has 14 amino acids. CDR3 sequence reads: CASSYSTGDSPLHF. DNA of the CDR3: TGTGCCAGCAGTTACTCGACAGGGGATTCACCCCTCCACTTT.

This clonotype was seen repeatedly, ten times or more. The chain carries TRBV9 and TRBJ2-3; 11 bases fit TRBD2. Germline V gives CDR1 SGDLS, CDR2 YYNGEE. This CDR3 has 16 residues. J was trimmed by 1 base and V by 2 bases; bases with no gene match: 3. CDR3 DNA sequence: TGTGCCAGCAGCGTCTCGACTAGCGGGGGCACAGATACGCAGTATTTT. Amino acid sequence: CASSVSTSGGTDTQYF. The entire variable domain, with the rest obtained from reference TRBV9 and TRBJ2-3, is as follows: DSGVTQTPKHLITATGQRVTLRCSPRSGDLSVYWYQQSLDQGLQFLIQYYNGEERAKGNILERFSAQQFPDLHSELNLSSLELGDSALYFCASSVSTSGGTDTQYFGPGTRLTVL.

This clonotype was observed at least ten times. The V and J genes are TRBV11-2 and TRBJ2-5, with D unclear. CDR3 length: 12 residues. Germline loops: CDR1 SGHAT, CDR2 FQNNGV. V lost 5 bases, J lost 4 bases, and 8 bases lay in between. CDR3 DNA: TGTGCCAGCAGCAAGGACCGAGAGACCCAGTACTTC. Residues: CASSKDRETQYF.

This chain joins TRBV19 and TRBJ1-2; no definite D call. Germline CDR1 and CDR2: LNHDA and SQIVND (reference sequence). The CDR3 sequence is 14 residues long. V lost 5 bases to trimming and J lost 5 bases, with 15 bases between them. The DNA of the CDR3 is TGTGCCAGTAGTGACCGCGTGACGGATTATGGCTACACCTTC. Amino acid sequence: CASSDRVTDYGYTF.

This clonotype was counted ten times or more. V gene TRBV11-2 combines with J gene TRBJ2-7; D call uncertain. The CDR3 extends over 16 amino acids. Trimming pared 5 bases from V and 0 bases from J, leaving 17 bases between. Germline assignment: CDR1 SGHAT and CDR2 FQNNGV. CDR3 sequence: CASSAPASQSSYEQYF. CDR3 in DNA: TGTGCCAGCAGCGCTCCCGCCAGCCAGAGCTCCTACGAGCAGTACTTC.

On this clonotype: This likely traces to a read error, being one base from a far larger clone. The CDR3 protein is CASRGVPGGSEQYF. The CDR3 DNA is TGTGCCAGCAGAGGGGTCCCTGGCGGCAGTGAGCAGTACTTC. V gene TRBV12-3 or TRBV12-4 combines with J gene TRBJ2-7, with D tentatively TRBD1 (5 bases). V was trimmed by 6 bases and J by 7 bases, leaving 19 bases between them. The CDR3 is 14 residues long.

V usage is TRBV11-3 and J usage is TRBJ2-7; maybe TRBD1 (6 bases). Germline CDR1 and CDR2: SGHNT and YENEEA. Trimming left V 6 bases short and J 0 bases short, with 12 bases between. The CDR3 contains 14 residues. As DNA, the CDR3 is TGTGCCAGCAGTCTACAGGGAAACTCCTACGAGCAGTACTTC. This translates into CASSLQGNSYEQYF.

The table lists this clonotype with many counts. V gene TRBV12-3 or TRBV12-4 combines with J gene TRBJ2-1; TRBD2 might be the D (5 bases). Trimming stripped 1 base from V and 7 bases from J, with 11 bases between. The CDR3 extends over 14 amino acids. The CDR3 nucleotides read TGTGCCAGCAGTTTAGGGGGAGTGGCAAATGAGCAGTTCTTC. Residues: CASSLGGVANEQFF.